The 28 T cell receptor beta chains below come from one sample, sequenced in a study of identical twins. TCRdb passed the 5' RACE reads through MiXCR, listing each CDR3 protein once. The sample carries about 920,000 distinct CDR3 sequences, 9% to 15% recorded once. This sample also belongs to another study, concerning yellow fever vaccine responses in identical twins.

The sequencing input was PBMCs. The source is a woman between 18 and 29 years old in good health.

This clonotype was seen a few times. The rearrangement joins TRBV18 to TRBJ2-7, with TRBD2 matching 10 bases. Germline assignment: CDR1 KGHSH and CDR2 LQKENI. Unmatched junction bases numbered 5, after V lost 5 bases and J lost 4 bases. The CDR3 is made up of 14 amino acids. CDR3 nucleotide sequence: TGTGCCAGCTCAAAGCGGGAGGGCTTGTACGAGCAGTACTTC. Translated: CASSKREGLYEQYF.

V and J are TRBV14 and TRBJ2-3; possible D gene TRBD2, 6 bases. V lost 1 base and J lost 0, with 11 bases in between. Per the germline V gene, CDR1 is SGHDN and CDR2 is FVKESK. This CDR3 contains 16 residues. CDR3 protein: CASSQVGGASTDTQYF. CDR3 DNA: TGTGCCAGCAGCCAAGTTGGAGGGGCGAGCACAGATACGCAGTATTTT.

This clonotype was seen a handful of times. The CDR3 protein is CASIQTSGIVTGELFF. CDR3 in DNA: TGCGCCAGCATCCAGACTAGCGGGATAGTTACTGGGGAGCTGTTTTTT. The rearrangement joins TRBV10-2 to TRBJ2-2, with TRBD2 matching 11 bases. Germline lookup yields CDR1 WSHSY and CDR2 SAAADI. This CDR3 spans 16 amino acids. J gave up 8 bases and V 7 bases, and 12 bases lay outside the gene matches.

Many counts were recorded for this clonotype. The genes are TRBV12-3 or TRBV12-4 and TRBJ1-4; TRBD1 matches at 9 bases. CDR3 length: 14 residues. V shed 3 bases and J 5 bases; nucleotides not matched to a gene: 1. DNA of the CDR3: TGTGCCAGCAGTTTGGGACAGGGAAATGAAAAACTGTTTTTT. Protein product: CASSLGQGNEKLFF.

Only a few counts were recorded for this clonotype. The gene calls are TRBV12-3 or TRBV12-4 and TRBJ1-3; D not resolved. V dropped 7 bases and J dropped 0 bases, with 13 bases sitting between them. The CDR3 has 15 residues. CDR3 region: CASTHRPPSGNTIYF. CDR3 nucleotide sequence: TGTGCCAGCACCCACCGGCCCCCCTCTGGAAACACCATATATTTT.

Only a few counts were recorded for this clonotype. The gene calls are TRBV20-1 and TRBJ2-2; 9 bases are a match to TRBD2. CDR1 is DFQATT, CDR2 SNEGSKA, per germline (reference sequence). Trimming removed 1 base from V and 3 bases from J; junction bases left unmatched: 6. This CDR3 contains 16 residues. CDR3 DNA: TGCAGTGCTAGAGGGGCTAGCGGGGCGCACACCGGGGAGCTGTTTTTT. Translating it yields CSARGASGAHTGELFF.

This clonotype has a handful of counts. This chain links TRBV6-4 with TRBJ2-7; 8 nucleotides line up with TRBD1. With V trimmed by 6 bases and J by 2 bases, 3 bases remained unmatched. The CDR3 has 13 amino acids. Germline V gene data show CDR1 as MRHNA and CDR2 as SNTAGT. The CDR3 nucleotides are TGTGCCAGCAGACAGGGGGGACCCTACGAGCAGTACTTC. Translation: CASRQGGPYEQYF.

This clonotype was counted at least ten times. The V call is TRBV3-1, the J call TRBJ1-2; TRBD1 agrees at 8 bases. The CDR3 is made up of 16 amino acids. The V segment lost 3 bases and the J segment 4 bases; nucleotides outside the gene matches: 10. Germline V lookup: CDR1 LGHDT, CDR2 YNNKEL (reference sequence). The chain's CDR3 is CASSHLRQGSVYGYTF. In DNA, the CDR3 is TGTGCCAGCAGCCACCTAAGACAGGGGTCGGTCTATGGCTACACCTTC.

This clonotype was seen only a few times. This chain joins TRBV29-1 and TRBJ2-1; D gene ambiguous. CDR3 length: 12 amino acids. Trimming removed 1 base at V and 8 bases at J, with 9 bases between. The germline V gene has CDR1 SQVTM and CDR2 ANQGSEA. This chain's CDR3 is CSVEGSRDEQFF. The DNA of the CDR3 is TGCAGCGTTGAAGGGAGTCGCGATGAGCAGTTCTTC.

This clonotype was observed a handful of times. This rearrangement joins TRBV5-6 to TRBJ2-2; either TRBD1 or TRBD2 may supply D (5 bases each). V was trimmed by 0 bases and J by 1 base, leaving 10 bases between them. The CDR3 loop spans 16 amino acids. Germline V gives CDR1 SGHDT, CDR2 YYEEEE. The CDR3 DNA reads TGTGCCAGCAGCTTGGCGGGGCCCCAGAACACCGGGGAGCTGTTTTTT. Translating gives CASSLAGPQNTGELFF.

This clonotype was picked up a small number of times. The V call is TRBV20-1, the J call TRBJ2-5; 12 bases are a match to TRBD2. Per the germline V gene, CDR1 is DFQATT and CDR2 is SNEGSKA (reference sequence). J lost 0 bases, V lost 5 bases, and 7 bases had no gene match. The CDR3 contains 16 residues. CDR3 DNA sequence: TGCAGTGCTTCCGGACTAGCGGGGATGTACCAAGAGACCCAGTACTTC. Residues: CSASGLAGMYQETQYF.

This clonotype was counted a few times. The CDR3 here is CASLAERSSYNEQFF. The CDR3 bases are TGTGCCAGCTTGGCAGAAAGATCCTCCTACAATGAGCAGTTCTTC. V is TRBV6-1 and J is TRBJ2-1; no reliable D call. With 8 bases removed from V and 0 bases from J, the gap between germline ends came to 14 bases. The germline gives CDR1 MNHNS, CDR2 SASEGT. This CDR3 comprises 15 residues.

This rearrangement joins TRBV2 to TRBJ2-5; D may match TRBD1 or TRBD2 (5 bases each). CDR1 and CDR2 from the germline V gene are SNHLY and FYNNEI. CDR3 length equals 11 residues. V was shortened by 7 bases and J by 5 bases, with 8 bases between the two germline ends. CDR3 in DNA: TGTGCCAGCAAAGGGGACGAGACCCAGTACTTC. Its protein is CASKGDETQYF.

This chain links TRBV11-3 with TRBJ2-1, with 7 bases that match TRBD2. Germline assignment: CDR1 SGHNT and CDR2 YENEEA. Trimming removed 6 bases from V and 0 bases from J; junction bases left unmatched: 5. CDR3 size: 15 residues. The DNA of the CDR3 is TGTGCCAGCAGGAGGCGGGAGTTCTCCTACAATGAGCAGTTCTTC. This sequence encodes CASRRREFSYNEQFF.

This clonotype was recorded at least ten times. The rearrangement uses TRBV2 and TRBJ2-7, with 11 bases aligning to TRBD2. J gave up 6 bases and V 4 bases, and 8 bases lay outside the gene matches. This CDR3 has 15 residues. Germline V CDR1 and CDR2: SNHLY, FYNNEI. CDR3 protein: CASSGTSGRETEQYF. CDR3 bases: TGTGCCAGCAGTGGAACTAGCGGGAGAGAGACCGAGCAGTACTTC.

This clonotype turned up a few times. The rearrangement joins TRBV7-8 to TRBJ2-3; a weak D match, TRBD2 (5 bases). The length of the CDR3 is 13 residues. Germline CDR1 and CDR2: SGHVS and FQNEAQ. V gave up 1 base and J gave up 14 bases, with 16 bases separating them. The CDR3 protein is CASSLESLAMGYF. CDR3 DNA sequence: TGTGCCAGCAGCTTAGAATCGCTAGCCATGGGGTATTTT.

This clonotype was observed a few times. The CDR3 is CASSFGTSGSNTGELFF. Here the CDR3 DNA reads TGTGCCAGCAGTTTCGGGACTAGCGGGAGTAACACCGGGGAGCTGTTTTTT. This rearrangement joins TRBV14 to TRBJ2-2; 14 bases are shared with TRBD2. J lost 2 bases, V lost 6 bases, and 5 bases had no gene match. This CDR3 contains 17 residues. Germline V gives CDR1 SGHDN, CDR2 FVKESK. Together with reference TRBV14 and TRBJ2-2, the CDR3 gives the full variable domain: EAGVTQFPSHSVIEKGQTVTLRCDPISGHDNLYWYRRVMGKEIKFLLHFVKESKQDESGMPNNRFLAERTGGTYSTLKVQPAELEDSGVYFCASSFGTSGSNTGELFFGEGSRLTVL.

This chain links TRBV2 with TRBJ2-7, with D perhaps assigned TRBD1 or TRBD2 (5 bases each). V lost 6 bases, J lost 3 bases, and 12 bases lay in between. This CDR3 has 13 residues. Germline-derived CDR1 and CDR2 are SNHLY and FYNNEI. The CDR3 nucleotides read TGTGCCAGCAGGGTCGGGACGGGCTACGAGCAGTACTTC. Its protein product is CASRVGTGYEQYF.

This clonotype has only a few counts. V is TRBV7-2 and J is TRBJ1-5, with D maybe TRBD1 (5 bases). The CDR3 runs to 16 residues. V gave up 1 base and J gave up 1 base, with 11 bases separating them. Germline V gene sequence: CDR1 SGHTA, CDR2 FQGNSA. CDR3 residues: CASSLEGRVSNQPQHF. DNA for the CDR3: TGTGCCAGCAGCTTAGAAGGCAGGGTCAGCAATCAGCCCCAGCATTTT.

The chain uses TRBV5-1 and TRBJ1-2; D gene ambiguous. The ends were cut back, 0 bases at V and 0 bases at J, with 15 bases in the middle. CDR1 is SGHRS, CDR2 YFSETQ, per germline. This CDR3 spans 17 amino acids. The CDR3 sequence: CASSLAGGLRANYGYTF. CDR3 bases: TGCGCCAGCAGCTTGGCGGGCGGGCTACGAGCTAACTATGGCTACACCTTC.

The rearrangement links TRBV5-8 to TRBJ1-1; D is possibly TRBD1 (5 bases). The CDR3 loop spans 15 amino acids. Germline lookup yields CDR1 SGHTS and CDR2 YDEGEE. Trimming pared 0 bases from V and 4 bases from J, leaving 13 bases between. The CDR3 protein is CASSLVPVGATEAFF. DNA for the CDR3: TGTGCCAGCAGCTTGGTGCCGGTAGGGGCCACTGAAGCTTTCTTT. Based on the CDR3 plus reference TRBV5-8 and TRBJ1-1, the full variable domain is EAGVTQSPTHLIKTRGQQATLRCSPISGHTSVYWYQQALGLGLQFLLWYDEGEERNRGNFPPRFSGRQFPNYSSELNVNALELEDSALYLCASSLVPVGATEAFFGQGTRLTVV.

The table lists this clonotype with a few counts. This chain uses TRBV12-3 or TRBV12-4 with TRBJ2-6; 8 bases are a match to TRBD1. The CDR3 covers 17 residues. With 6 bases clipped from V and 0 bases from J, the junction kept 7 bases outside the gene matches. The CDR3 DNA sequence: TGTGCCAGCAGCCGTAGAACAGGGGGCTCTGGGGCCAACGTCCTGACTTTC. Translated: CASSRRTGGSGANVLTF.

This clonotype has ten or more counts. The J gene is TRBJ1-5, the V gene TRBV4-1; D remains unclear. The germline CDR1 and CDR2 sequences are MGHRA and YSYEKL. The CDR3 runs to 12 residues. V gave up 5 bases and J gave up 9 bases, with 11 bases separating them. The CDR3 loop reads CASSEGMGPQHF. The CDR3 coding sequence is TGCGCCAGCAGCGAAGGGATGGGGCCCCAGCATTTT.

The rearrangement links TRBV5-1 to TRBJ1-1; 8 nucleotides match TRBD1. CDR3 length: 15 residues. The germline CDR1 and CDR2 sequences are SGHRS and YFSETQ. With 2 bases clipped from V and 5 bases from J, the junction kept 8 bases outside the gene matches. CDR3 bases: TGCGCCAGCAGCTTAAGGACAGGGCGGGGAACTGAAGCTTTCTTT. Encoded protein: CASSLRTGRGTEAFF.

This chain joins TRBV20-1 and TRBJ2-7, with TRBD2 identical over 9 bases. The J segment lost 2 bases and the V segment lost 5 bases, leaving 10 bases of the junction unmatched. Germline-derived CDR1 and CDR2 are DFQATT and SNEGSKA (reference sequence). The CDR3 consists of 15 residues. The DNA for the CDR3 is TGCAGTGCTGCCGGGACTAGCAACAATCCCTACGAGCAGTACTTC. It translates to CSAAGTSNNPYEQYF.

The chain carries TRBV20-1 and TRBJ2-2; D possibly corresponds to TRBD2 (6 bases). V was pared by 0 bases and J by 7 bases, with 15 bases between. In germline, CDR1 is DFQATT, CDR2 SNEGSKA (reference sequence). The CDR3 runs to 15 residues. The CDR3 is CSARDNHQGGGELFF. The CDR3 nucleotides are TGCAGTGCTAGAGATAACCACCAGGGAGGCGGGGAGCTGTTTTTT.

This clonotype was found a few times. This rearrangement joins TRBV4-1 to TRBJ2-2; TRBD2 matches 8 bases. The CDR3 is 16 residues long. V shed 4 bases and J 6 bases; nucleotides not matched to a gene: 10. Germline V gives CDR1 MGHRA, CDR2 YSYEKL. CDR3 loop: CASSPPPGLGPGELFF. The CDR3 DNA is TGCGCCAGCAGCCCGCCTCCGGGACTAGGACCCGGGGAGCTGTTTTTT.

The sample holds a few counts of this clonotype. V gene TRBV28 combines with J gene TRBJ1-2; TRBD1 matches at 8 bases. With 4 bases clipped from V and 8 bases from J, the junction kept 9 bases outside the gene matches. Germline CDR1 MDHEN, CDR2 SYDVKM. The CDR3 runs 14 residues. Written as DNA, the CDR3 is TGTGCCAGCAGTTCCCACAGGGGGGAGTACGGCTACACCTTC. Translating gives CASSSHRGEYGYTF.